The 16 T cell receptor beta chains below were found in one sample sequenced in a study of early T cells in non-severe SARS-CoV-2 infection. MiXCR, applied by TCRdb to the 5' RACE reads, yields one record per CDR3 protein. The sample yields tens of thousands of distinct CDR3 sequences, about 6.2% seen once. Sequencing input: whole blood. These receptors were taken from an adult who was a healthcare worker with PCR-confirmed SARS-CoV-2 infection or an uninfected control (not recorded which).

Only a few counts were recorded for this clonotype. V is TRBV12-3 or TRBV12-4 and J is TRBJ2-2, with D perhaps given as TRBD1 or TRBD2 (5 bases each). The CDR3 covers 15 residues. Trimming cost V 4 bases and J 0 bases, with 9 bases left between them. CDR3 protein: CASSWVGANTGELFF. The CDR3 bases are TGTGCCAGCAGTTGGGTGGGGGCGAACACCGGGGAGCTGTTTTTT.

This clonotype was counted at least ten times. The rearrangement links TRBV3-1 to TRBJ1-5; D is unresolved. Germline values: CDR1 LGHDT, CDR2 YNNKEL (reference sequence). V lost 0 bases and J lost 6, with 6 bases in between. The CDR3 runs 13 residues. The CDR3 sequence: CASSQDPRQPQHF. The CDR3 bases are TGTGCCAGCAGCCAAGATCCGCGTCAGCCCCAGCATTTT.

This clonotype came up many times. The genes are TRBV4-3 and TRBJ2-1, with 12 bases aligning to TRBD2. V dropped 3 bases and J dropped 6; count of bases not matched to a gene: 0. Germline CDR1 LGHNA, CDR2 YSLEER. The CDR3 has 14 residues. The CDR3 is CASSQGLAGNEQFF. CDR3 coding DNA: TGCGCCAGCAGCCAGGGACTAGCGGGCAATGAGCAGTTCTTC.

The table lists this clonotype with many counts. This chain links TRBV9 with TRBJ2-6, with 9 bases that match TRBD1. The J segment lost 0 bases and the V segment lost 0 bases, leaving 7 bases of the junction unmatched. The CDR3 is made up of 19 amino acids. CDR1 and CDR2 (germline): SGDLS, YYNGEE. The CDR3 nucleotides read TGTGCCAGCAGCGTAGTGGACAGGGGATGGGTCTCTGGGGCCAACGTCCTGACTTTC. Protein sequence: CASSVVDRGWVSGANVLTF.

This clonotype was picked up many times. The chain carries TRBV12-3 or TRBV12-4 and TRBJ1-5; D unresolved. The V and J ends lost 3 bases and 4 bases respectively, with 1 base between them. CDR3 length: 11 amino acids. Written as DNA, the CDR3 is TGTGCCAGCAGTTTGAATCAGCCCCAGCATTTT. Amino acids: CASSLNQPQHF.

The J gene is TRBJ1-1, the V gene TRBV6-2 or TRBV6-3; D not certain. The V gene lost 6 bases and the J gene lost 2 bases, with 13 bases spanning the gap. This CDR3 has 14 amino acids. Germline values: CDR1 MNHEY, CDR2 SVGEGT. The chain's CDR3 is CASRLGESNTEAFF. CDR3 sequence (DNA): TGTGCCAGCAGGCTAGGAGAATCCAACACTGAAGCTTTCTTT.

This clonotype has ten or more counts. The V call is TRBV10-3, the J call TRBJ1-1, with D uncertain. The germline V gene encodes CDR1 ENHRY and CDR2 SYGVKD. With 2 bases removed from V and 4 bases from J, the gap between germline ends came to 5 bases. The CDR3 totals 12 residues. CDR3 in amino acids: CAISELRTEAFF. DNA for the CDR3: TGTGCCATCAGTGAGCTACGCACTGAAGCTTTCTTT.

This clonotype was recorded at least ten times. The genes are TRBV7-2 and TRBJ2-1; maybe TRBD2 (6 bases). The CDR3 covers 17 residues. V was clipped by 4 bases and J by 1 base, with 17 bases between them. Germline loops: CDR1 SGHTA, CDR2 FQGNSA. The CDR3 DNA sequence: TGTGCCAGCAGCTCCGTCCTGACTAGGTCATCCTACAATGAGCAGTTCTTC. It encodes CASSSVLTRSSYNEQFF.

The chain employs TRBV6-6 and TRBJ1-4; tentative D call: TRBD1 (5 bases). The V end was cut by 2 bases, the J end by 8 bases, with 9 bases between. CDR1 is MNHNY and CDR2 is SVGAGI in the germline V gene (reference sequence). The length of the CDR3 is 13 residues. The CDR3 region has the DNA TGTGCCAGCAGTTACAGGGGATGGGAAAAACTGTTTTTT. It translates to CASSYRGWEKLFF.

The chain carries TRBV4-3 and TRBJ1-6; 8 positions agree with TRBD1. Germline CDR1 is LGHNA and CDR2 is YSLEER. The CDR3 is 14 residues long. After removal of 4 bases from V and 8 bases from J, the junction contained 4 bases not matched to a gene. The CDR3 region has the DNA TGCGCCAGCAGCCGTGGACAGGGAGATTCACCCCTCCACTTT. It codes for CASSRGQGDSPLHF.

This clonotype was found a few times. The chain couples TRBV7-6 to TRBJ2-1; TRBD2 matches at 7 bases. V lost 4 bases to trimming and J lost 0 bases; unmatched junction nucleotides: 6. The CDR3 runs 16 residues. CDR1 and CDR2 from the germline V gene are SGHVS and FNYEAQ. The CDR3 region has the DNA TGTGCCAGCAGCTCCCCAACGGGGGGCTCCTACAATGAGCAGTTCTTC. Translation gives CASSSPTGGSYNEQFF.

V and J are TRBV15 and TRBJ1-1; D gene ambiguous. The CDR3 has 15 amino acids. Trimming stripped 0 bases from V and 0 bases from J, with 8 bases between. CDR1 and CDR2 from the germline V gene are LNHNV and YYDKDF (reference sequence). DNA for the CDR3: TGTGCCACCAGCAGAGATGGCAGCCTGAACACTGAAGCTTTCTTT. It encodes CATSRDGSLNTEAFF. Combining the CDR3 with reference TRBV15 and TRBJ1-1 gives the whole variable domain DAMVIQNPRYQVTQFGKPVTLSCSQTLNHNVMYWYQQKSSQAPKLLFHYYDKDFNNEADTPDNFQSRRPNTSFCFLDIRSPGLGDTAMYLCATSRDGSLNTEAFFGQGTRLTVV.

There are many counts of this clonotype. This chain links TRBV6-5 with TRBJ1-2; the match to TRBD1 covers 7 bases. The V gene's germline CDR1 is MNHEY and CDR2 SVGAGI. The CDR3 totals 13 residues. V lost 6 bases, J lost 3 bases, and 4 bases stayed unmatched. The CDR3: CASRSQGDYGYTF. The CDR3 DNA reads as TGTGCCAGCAGGTCCCAGGGGGACTATGGCTACACCTTC.

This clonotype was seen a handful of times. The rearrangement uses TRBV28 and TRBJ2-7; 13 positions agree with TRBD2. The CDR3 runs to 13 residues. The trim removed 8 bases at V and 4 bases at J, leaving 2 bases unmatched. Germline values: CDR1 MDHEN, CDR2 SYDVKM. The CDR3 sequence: CASVTSGGYEQYF. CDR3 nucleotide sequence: TGTGCCAGCGTGACTAGCGGGGGGTACGAGCAGTACTTC.

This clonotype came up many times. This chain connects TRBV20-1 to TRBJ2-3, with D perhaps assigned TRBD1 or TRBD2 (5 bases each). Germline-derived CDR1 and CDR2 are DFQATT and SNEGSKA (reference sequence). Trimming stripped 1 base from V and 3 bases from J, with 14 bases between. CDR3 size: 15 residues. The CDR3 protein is CSARAGTDGTDTQYF. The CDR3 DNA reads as TGCAGTGCTAGAGCTGGGACCGACGGTACAGATACGCAGTATTTT.

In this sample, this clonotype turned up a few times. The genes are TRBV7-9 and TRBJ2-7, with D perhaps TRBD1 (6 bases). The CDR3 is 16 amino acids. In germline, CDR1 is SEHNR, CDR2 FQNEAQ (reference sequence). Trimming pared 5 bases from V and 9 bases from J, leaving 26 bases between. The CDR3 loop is CASSPPSARNRAGQYF. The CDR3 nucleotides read TGTGCCAGCAGCCCACCCTCAGCCCGGAACAGGGCTGGGCAGTACTTC.